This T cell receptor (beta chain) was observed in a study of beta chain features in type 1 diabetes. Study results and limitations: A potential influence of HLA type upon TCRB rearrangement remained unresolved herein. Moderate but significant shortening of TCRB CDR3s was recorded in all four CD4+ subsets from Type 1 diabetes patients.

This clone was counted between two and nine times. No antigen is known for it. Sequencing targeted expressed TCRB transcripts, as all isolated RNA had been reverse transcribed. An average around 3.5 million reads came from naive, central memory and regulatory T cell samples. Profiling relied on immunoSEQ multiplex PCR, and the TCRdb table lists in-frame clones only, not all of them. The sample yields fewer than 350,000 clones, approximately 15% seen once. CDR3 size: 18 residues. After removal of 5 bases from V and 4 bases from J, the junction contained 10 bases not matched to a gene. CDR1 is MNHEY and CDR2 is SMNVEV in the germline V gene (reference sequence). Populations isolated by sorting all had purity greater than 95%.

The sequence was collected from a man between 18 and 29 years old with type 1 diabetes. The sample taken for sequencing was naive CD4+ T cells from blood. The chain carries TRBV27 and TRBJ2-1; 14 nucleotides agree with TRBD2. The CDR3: CASSPGLAGDSWYNEQFF. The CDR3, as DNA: TGTGCCAGCAGTCCGGGACTAGCGGGAGACTCCTGGTACAATGAGCAGTTCTTC.